What follows are 29 T cell receptor beta chains derived from one specimen sequenced in a study of blood T cells in healthy people across ages. PCR was performed a second time for about 7 to 12 cycles using a sample-barcoded 5' primer and a J-beta primer mix. One entry per CDR3 protein, called by TCRdb with MiXCR from the 5' RACE reads. The table lists about a million distinct CDR3 sequences, roughly 50% of them singletons. Sequenced sample: blood. The receptors stem from a man aged 30-40 years in good health.

In the case of this clonotype: A much larger clone lies one base from this, so it may be a read error. The gene calls are TRBV20-1 and TRBJ1-2; D is unclear. Per germline, CDR1 DFQATT and CDR2 SNEGSKA (reference sequence). The CDR3 has 12 residues. CDR3 residues: CSVRMGSYGYTF. The CDR3 DNA follows: TGCAGTGTTAGAATGGGGTCATATGGCTACACCTTC.

A remark on this clonotype: A much larger clonotype is one base distant, so this may be a read error. The V and J genes are TRBV7-2 and TRBJ2-7; 8 nucleotides line up with TRBD2. Germline CDR1 is SGHTA and CDR2 is FQGNSA. The J segment lost 7 bases and the V segment lost 6 bases, leaving 11 bases of the junction unmatched. The CDR3 has 14 residues. The DNA for the CDR3 is TGTGCCAGCAGAGAAAGCGGGGGCCGCAATGAGCAGTACTTC. It translates to CASRESGGRNEQYF.

This clonotype has just a few counts. V is TRBV6-2 or TRBV6-3 and J is TRBJ1-6, with 8 positions matching TRBD1. Trimming at V came to 6 bases and at J to 6 bases, leaving 4 bases not matched to a gene. CDR1 is MNHEY and CDR2 is SVGEGT in the germline V gene. The length of the CDR3 is 14 residues. The CDR3 spells CASSPGGINSPLHF. The DNA of the CDR3 is TGTGCCAGCAGCCCAGGGGGCATTAATTCACCCCTCCACTTT.

The chain couples TRBV6-5 to TRBJ2-6; D is undetermined. CDR1 and CDR2 (germline): MNHEY, SVGAGI. The CDR3 totals 15 residues. Deletions cut 4 bases from V and 0 bases from J, with 7 bases between. CDR3: CASSSVSSGANVLTF. The CDR3 DNA is TGTGCCAGCAGTTCGGTTAGCTCTGGGGCCAACGTCCTGACTTTC.

This clonotype showed up just a few times. The gene calls are TRBV29-1 and TRBJ2-5, with 9 nucleotides matching TRBD1. Germline CDR1 reads SQVTM; CDR2 reads ANQGSEA. The ends lost 7 bases at V and 11 bases at J; junction bases unmatched: 11. This CDR3 region has 12 residues. The CDR3 protein is CSGVGQGLEQYF. The CDR3, as DNA: TGCAGCGGGGTGGGACAGGGCCTAGAGCAGTACTTC.

The chain carries TRBV5-1 and TRBJ2-1; 9 nucleotides agree with TRBD1. The CDR3 runs 16 residues. Germline V lookup: CDR1 SGHRS, CDR2 YFSETQ. V was clipped by 1 base and J by 6 bases; unmatched bases: 8. The CDR3 here is CASSLRPATGGNEQFF. The CDR3 nucleotides read TGCGCCAGCAGCTTGAGACCCGCGACAGGGGGCAATGAGCAGTTCTTC.

The V gene is TRBV6-6, the J gene TRBJ2-7, with 7 bases aligning to TRBD1. The ends lost 5 bases at V and 9 bases at J; junction bases unmatched: 16. Germline V gene data show CDR1 as MNHNY and CDR2 as SVGAGI (reference sequence). The CDR3 totals 15 residues. The CDR3 nucleotides are TGTGCCAGCAGTCCCGGACAGGAAGGGAGTCCGGCGCAGTACTTC. Protein product: CASSPGQEGSPAQYF.

The genes are TRBV2 and TRBJ1-5; D is unresolved. The germline CDR1 and CDR2 sequences are SNHLY and FYNNEI. The CDR3 has 16 amino acids. V dropped 4 bases and J dropped 0 bases, with 13 bases sitting between them. DNA for the CDR3: TGTGCCAGCAGTGTGCGAGGCAGCCTTAGCAATCAGCCCCAGCATTTT. It specifies CASSVRGSLSNQPQHF.

This chain uses TRBV11-3 with TRBJ2-7; TRBD1 might be the D (5 bases). Trimming shortened V by 4 bases and J by 7 bases, and 11 bases separated the two germline ends. CDR1 is SGHNT and CDR2 is YENEEA in the germline V gene. The CDR3 totals 12 residues. CDR3 nucleotide sequence: TGTGCCAGCAGCTGGGGCGATCGGGAGCAGTACTTC. As protein: CASSWGDREQYF.

This clonotype was counted many times. This chain joins TRBV3-1 and TRBJ2-7; 10 bases align to TRBD2. Germline lookup yields CDR1 LGHDT and CDR2 YNNKEL (reference sequence). CDR3 length: 15 amino acids. The junction had 6 bases not matched to a gene; V was cut back by 3 bases and J by 4 bases. The CDR3 nucleotides read TGTGCCAGCAGCCACTCTTCTAGCGGGGGTTACGAGCAGTACTTC. This translates into CASSHSSSGGYEQYF.

This clonotype was found many times. The rearrangement joins TRBV7-2 to TRBJ2-4, with D possibly TRBD2 on 6 matching bases. The V gene lost 1 base and the J gene lost 7 bases, with 14 bases spanning the gap. This CDR3 has 15 amino acids. Germline CDR1 SGHTA, CDR2 FQGNSA. In nucleotides, the CDR3 is TGTGCCAGCAGCTTAGATCGGAGGGATTCTAACATTCAGTACTTC. Translated: CASSLDRRDSNIQYF.

J is TRBJ1-5 and V is TRBV5-4; D is undetermined. The V gene's germline CDR1 is SGHNT and CDR2 YYREEE (reference sequence). Trimming left V 0 bases short and J 3 bases short, with 10 bases between. The length of the CDR3 is 15 residues. The CDR3 loop reads CASSLGGIINQPQHF. Written as DNA, the CDR3 is TGTGCCAGCAGCTTGGGAGGGATAATCAATCAGCCCCAGCATTTT.

As regards this clonotype: An end of the junction does not agree with germline; a read error may underlie this. This rearrangement joins TRBV7-2 to TRBJ2-7, with TRBD2 as a possible D gene (5 bases). The CDR3 is 13 residues long. Germline assignment: CDR1 SGHTA and CDR2 FQGNSA. The CDR3 region has the DNA TGTGCCAGCAACTTAGGAGGCACCTACGAGCAGTACTTC. Residues: CASNLGGTYEQYF.

This clonotype was counted between two and nine times. The chain carries TRBV6-5 and TRBJ2-5; possible D gene TRBD1, 5 bases. Germline V lookup: CDR1 MNHEY, CDR2 SVGAGI. V was pared by 6 bases and J by 1 base, with 9 bases between. This CDR3 comprises 13 residues. The CDR3, as DNA: TGTGCCAGCAGAAGACAGACCCAAGAGACCCAGTACTTC. This gives the protein CASRRQTQETQYF.

Remarks on this clonotype: One end of the junction fails to match germline, which may point to a read error. The gene calls are TRBV20-1 and TRBJ2-6; TRBD1 aligns across 7 bases. The CDR3 runs 14 residues. Germline V lookup: CDR1 DFQATT, CDR2 SNEGSKA (reference sequence). The CDR3 is CSAEDRAGADVLTF. The CDR3 DNA sequence: TGCAGTGCTGAAGACAGGGCTGGGGCCGACGTCCTGACTTTC.

The chain uses TRBV5-6 and TRBJ1-5; D gene ambiguous. V was shortened by 5 bases and J by 4 bases, with 7 bases between the two germline ends. CDR1 is SGHDT and CDR2 is YYEEEE in the germline V gene. This CDR3 has 12 amino acids. The CDR3 nucleotides read TGTGCCAGCAGTGACGGGAATCAGCCCCAGCATTTT. Protein: CASSDGNQPQHF. Together with reference TRBV5-6 and TRBJ1-5, the CDR3 gives the full variable domain: DAGVTQSPTHLIKTRGQQVTLRCSPKSGHDTVSWYQQALGQGPQFIFQYYEEEERQRGNFPDRFSGHQFPNYSSELNVNALLLGDSALYLCASSDGNQPQHFGDGTRLSIL.

This chain links TRBV12-3 or TRBV12-4 with TRBJ1-2, with 7 bases fitting TRBD1. V shed 4 bases and J 7 bases; nucleotides not matched to a gene: 3. This CDR3 is 12 amino acids long. In nucleotides, the CDR3 is TGTGCCAGCAGTTCCGGGACAGCTGGCTACACCTTC. Translation gives CASSSGTAGYTF.

The chain is built from TRBV9 and TRBJ2-5, with D unresolved. Trimming stripped 4 bases from V and 3 bases from J, with 10 bases between. The V gene's germline CDR1 is SGDLS and CDR2 YYNGEE. The CDR3 extends over 13 amino acids. As DNA, the CDR3 is TGTGCCAGCAGCCTATCAATAGAAGAGACCCAGTACTTC. Translating it yields CASSLSIEETQYF.

The chain combines TRBV27 with TRBJ2-1; D is possibly TRBD1 (5 bases). V lost 8 bases to trimming and J lost 0 bases, with 11 bases between them. Per the germline V gene, CDR1 is MNHEY and CDR2 is SMNVEV (reference sequence). This CDR3 has 14 residues. The CDR3 is CASSTETSYNEQFF. CDR3 coding DNA: TGTGCCAGCTCGACAGAGACCTCCTACAATGAGCAGTTCTTC.

This clonotype was found a few times. The chain is built from TRBV28 and TRBJ1-6; D gene uncertain. This CDR3 is 16 amino acids long. V dropped 4 bases and J dropped 1 base, with 11 bases sitting between them. Germline V gene sequence: CDR1 MDHEN, CDR2 SYDVKM. Here the CDR3 DNA reads TGTGCCAGCAGTTATCCCGCGGGGTCCTATAATTCACCCCTCCACTTT. Amino acids: CASSYPAGSYNSPLHF.

In this sample, this clonotype turned up a few times. The chain joins TRBV27 to TRBJ1-3; D might be TRBD1 (5 bases). V was shortened by 6 bases and J by 2 bases, with 8 bases between the two germline ends. This CDR3 has 13 residues. Germline-derived CDR1 and CDR2 are MNHEY and SMNVEV (reference sequence). The CDR3 bases are TGTGCCAGCAGCAGGGTCCCTGGAAACACCATATATTTT. The encoded protein is CASSRVPGNTIYF.

The gene calls are TRBV11-2 and TRBJ2-6, with D maybe TRBD2 (5 bases). The CDR3 totals 16 residues. Trimming removed 5 bases from V and 7 bases from J, with 18 bases in between. From germline, CDR1 is SGHAT and CDR2 FQNNGV. As DNA, the CDR3 is TGTGCCAGCAGCCCCCCCGGGCGGGTAGGAGCCAACGTCCTGACTTTC. It specifies CASSPPGRVGANVLTF.

The V gene is TRBV9, the J gene TRBJ2-3; unclear D gene. The germline V gene has CDR1 SGDLS and CDR2 YYNGEE. V was shortened by 4 bases and J by 6 bases, with 21 bases between the two germline ends. This CDR3 has 16 amino acids. The CDR3 region is CASSTTPAMFRDTQYF. The CDR3 DNA is TGTGCCAGCAGCACCACTCCTGCCATGTTTCGGGATACGCAGTATTTT. The full variable domain, completed using reference TRBV9 and TRBJ2-3, is DSGVTQTPKHLITATGQRVTLRCSPRSGDLSVYWYQQSLDQGLQFLIQYYNGEERAKGNILERFSAQQFPDLHSELNLSSLELGDSALYFCASSTTPAMFRDTQYFGPGTRLTVL.

The chain employs TRBV7-2 and TRBJ1-2, with D perhaps TRBD1 (5 bases). The V gene lost 5 bases and the J gene lost 5 bases, with 18 bases spanning the gap. This CDR3 comprises 15 residues. Per germline, CDR1 SGHTA and CDR2 FQGNSA. CDR3 amino acids: CASSLGGGIPYGYTF. In DNA, the CDR3 is TGTGCCAGCAGCCTCGGGGGAGGTATTCCTTATGGCTACACCTTC.

This clonotype was observed at least ten times. This rearrangement joins TRBV12-3 or TRBV12-4 to TRBJ1-2, with a tentative D call TRBD1 (5 bases). This CDR3 has 12 residues. Trimming took off 5 bases at V and 6 bases at J, with 10 bases between the two ends. The CDR3, as DNA: TGTGCCAGCAGTACTACAGGCCATGGCTACACCTTC. It specifies CASSTTGHGYTF.

This clonotype was found a few times. This chain joins TRBV15 and TRBJ2-7; 10 bases are shared with TRBD1. Germline trimming cut 6 bases from V and 5 bases from J; bases unmatched to any gene: 7. Germline V lookup: CDR1 LNHNV, CDR2 YYDKDF (reference sequence). The CDR3 totals 14 residues. CDR3 loop: CATRTGTGVNEQYF. CDR3 bases: TGTGCCACCAGGACCGGGACAGGGGTGAACGAGCAGTACTTC.

This clonotype was counted a few times. The chain uses TRBV7-6 and TRBJ2-1, with TRBD2 matching over 8 bases. V was pared by 0 bases and J by 1 base, with 5 bases of the junction left unmatched. This CDR3 is 17 amino acids long. Per germline, CDR1 SGHVS and CDR2 FNYEAQ. CDR3 bases: TGTGCCAGCAGCTTAGCTGCGACGGGGGGGTCCTACAATGAGCAGTTCTTC. It codes for CASSLAATGGSYNEQFF.

This clonotype was found once. This sequence joins TRBV18 and TRBJ2-7; D remains unclear. The germline gives CDR1 KGHSH, CDR2 LQKENI. Trimming shortened V by 3 bases and J by 0 bases, and 12 bases separated the two germline ends. The CDR3 covers 15 residues. CDR3 residues: CASSPTDGISYEQYF. The DNA for the CDR3 is TGTGCCAGCTCACCTACCGACGGCATCTCCTACGAGCAGTACTTC.

Turning to this clonotype: The junction and the germline gene differ at one end; a read error may be behind it. The V gene is TRBV7-6, the J gene TRBJ2-3; D might be TRBD2 (5 bases). This CDR3 region has 14 residues. Germline CDR1 and CDR2: SGHVS and FNYEAQ. The CDR3 nucleotides are TGTGCCAGCAGTTCAGAGGCTAGCACGGATACGCAGTATTTT. Its protein product is CASSSEASTDTQYF.